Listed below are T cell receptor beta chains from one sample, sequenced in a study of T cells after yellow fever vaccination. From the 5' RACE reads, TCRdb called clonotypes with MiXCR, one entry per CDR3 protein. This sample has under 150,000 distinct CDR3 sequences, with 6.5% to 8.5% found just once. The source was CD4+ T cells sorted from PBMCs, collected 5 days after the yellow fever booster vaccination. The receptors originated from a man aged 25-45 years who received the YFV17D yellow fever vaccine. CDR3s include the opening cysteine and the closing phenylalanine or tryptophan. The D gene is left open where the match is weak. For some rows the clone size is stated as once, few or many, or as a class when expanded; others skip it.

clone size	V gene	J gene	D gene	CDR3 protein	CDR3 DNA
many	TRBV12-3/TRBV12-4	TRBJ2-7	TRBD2	CASRLAGEPYEQYF	TGTGCCAGCAGACTAGCGGGAGAGCCCTACGAGCAGTACTTC
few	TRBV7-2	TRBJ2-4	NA	CASSFTGVENIQYF	TGTGCCAGCAGCTTCACGGGGGTTGAAAACATTCAGTACTTC
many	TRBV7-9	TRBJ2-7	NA	CASSLRGDVSSEQYF	TGTGCCAGCAGCTTAAGGGGGGATGTGTCCTCCGAGCAGTACTTC
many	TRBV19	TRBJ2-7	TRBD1	CASSTWGQNSYEQYF	TGTGCCAGTAGTACATGGGGACAGAACTCCTACGAGCAGTACTTC
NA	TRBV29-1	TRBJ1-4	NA	CSVERQGGEKLFF	TGCAGCGTTGAACGGCAGGGAGGGGAAAAACTGTTTTTT
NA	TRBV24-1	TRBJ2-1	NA	CATSDFQHNEQFF	TGTGCCACCAGTGATTTCCAGCACAATGAGCAGTTCTTC
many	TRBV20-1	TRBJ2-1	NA	CSARGDFSEQFF	TGCAGTGCTAGAGGAGATTTTAGTGAGCAGTTCTTC
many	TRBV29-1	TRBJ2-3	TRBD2	CSVTGVSGLGSDTQYF	TGCAGCGTGACCGGTGTTAGCGGGCTGGGGTCAGATACGCAGTATTTT
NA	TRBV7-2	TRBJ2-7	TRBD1	CASNSGPGDRVLSEQYF	TGTGCCAGCAACTCGGGGCCGGGGGACAGGGTCTTAAGCGAGCAGTACTTC
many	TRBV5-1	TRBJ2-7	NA	CASSLADRTYEQYF	TGCGCCAGCAGCTTGGCCGACAGAACCTACGAGCAGTACTTC
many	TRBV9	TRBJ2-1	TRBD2	CASSVRASGTFYDNEQFF	TGTGCCAGCAGCGTAAGGGCTAGCGGGACCTTCTACGACAATGAGCAGTTCTTC
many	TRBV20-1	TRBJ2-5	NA	CSARGGQETQYF	TGCAGTGCCAGGGGAGGGCAAGAGACCCAGTACTTC
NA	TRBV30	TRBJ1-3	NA	CAWSAGQPSGNTIYF	TGTGCCTGGAGCGCTGGACAGCCCTCTGGAAACACCATATATTTT
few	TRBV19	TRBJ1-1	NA	CASSIALGNTEAFF	TGTGCCAGTAGTATTGCTCTTGGTAACACTGAAGCTTTCTTT
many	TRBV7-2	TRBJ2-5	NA	CASSLEREETQYF	TGTGCCAGCAGCTTAGAAAGGGAAGAGACCCAGTACTTC
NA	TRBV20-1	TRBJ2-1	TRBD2	CCARDLAGGSYNEQFF	TGCTGTGCTAGGGACCTGGCGGGAGGAAGCTACAATGAGCAGTTCTTC
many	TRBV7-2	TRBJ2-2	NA	CASTLTPTDTGELFF	TGTGCCAGCACCCTAACACCTACTGACACCGGGGAGCTGTTTTTT
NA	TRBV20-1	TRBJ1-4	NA	CCATAVTGIWTNEKLFF	TGCTGTGCAACCGCTGTAACAGGGATTTGGACTAATGAAAAACTGTTTTTT
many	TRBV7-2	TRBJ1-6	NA	CANSYPGTDNSPLHF	TGTGCCAACAGCTACCCCGGCACAGACAATTCACCCCTCCACTTT
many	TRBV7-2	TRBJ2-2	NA	CASSLLALGELFF	TGTGCCAGCAGCTTACTAGCGTTGGGGGAGCTGTTTTTT